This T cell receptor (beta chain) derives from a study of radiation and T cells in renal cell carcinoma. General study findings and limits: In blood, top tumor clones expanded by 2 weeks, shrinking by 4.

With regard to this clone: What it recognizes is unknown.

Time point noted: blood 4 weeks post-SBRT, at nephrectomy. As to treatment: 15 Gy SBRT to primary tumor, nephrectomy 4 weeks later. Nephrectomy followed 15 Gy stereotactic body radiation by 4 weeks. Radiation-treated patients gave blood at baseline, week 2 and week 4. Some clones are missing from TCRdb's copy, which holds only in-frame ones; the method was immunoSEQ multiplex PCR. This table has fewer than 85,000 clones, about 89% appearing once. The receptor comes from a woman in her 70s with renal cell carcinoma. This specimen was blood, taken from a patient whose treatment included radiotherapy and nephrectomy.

The CDR3 region has the DNA TGTGCCAGCAGCTTAGTGGGGGCCTACGAGCAGTACTTC. Its translation: CASSLVGAYEQYF. V gene TRBV7-2 combines with J gene TRBJ2-7; perhaps D is TRBD1 or TRBD2 (5 bases each). This CDR3 has 13 residues. Trimming took 1 base from V and 2 from J, leaving 6 bases between them. Germline CDR1 SGHTA, CDR2 FQGNSA.